This T cell receptor (beta chain) was identified in a study of blood T cell repertoires in COVID-19. The wider study: The analysed material was cDNA or gDNA that came from T cells, B-cell-depleted T cells, or PBMCs.

The CDR3 covers 19 residues. CDR1 and CDR2 (germline): SGDLS, YYNGEE. V lost 0 bases, J lost 3 bases, and 9 bases stayed unmatched. TCRdb keeps only in-frame clones here, not all; method: immunoSEQ multiplex PCR. The table includes under 250,000 clones, about 83% detected once. This receptor was identified in a man aged 80 or over with acute or convalescent COVID-19. The V and J genes are TRBV9 and TRBJ2-2; 12 bases are a match to TRBD1. Sequencing input: peripheral blood. This CDR3 is CASSVVEGTGGRYTGELFF. The CDR3 nucleotides are TGTGCCAGCAGCGTAGTTGAGGGGACAGGGGGCCGATACACCGGGGAGCTGTTTTTT.